The rows below give T cell receptor beta chains drawn from one sample of a study of spatial heterogeneity in lung cancer. TCRdb reanalysed the 5' RACE reads using MiXCR and keeps one entry per CDR3 protein. The sample records around 40,000 distinct CDR3 sequences, about 6% being singletons. Sequencing was performed on PBMCs, taken at surgery. The receptors were sampled from a male donor with early-stage non-small cell lung cancer. CDR3s include the opening cysteine and the closing phenylalanine or tryptophan. Fields, in order: J gene, D gene, clone size, V gene, CDR3 protein, CDR3 DNA. The D gene is left open where the match is weak. The listing skips clone size in some rows; elsewhere it reads once, few, many or a size class.

J gene: TRBJ2-2
D gene: TRBD1
clone size: .
V gene: TRBV5-1
CDR3 protein: CASSLRTGSSGELFF
CDR3 DNA: TGCGCCAGCAGTCTCAGGACAGGATCGTCCGGGGAGCTGTTTTTT

J gene: TRBJ1-2
D gene: TRBD1
clone size: many
V gene: TRBV28
CDR3 protein: CASSFQGVNYGYTF
CDR3 DNA: TGTGCCAGCAGTTTTCAGGGGGTGAACTATGGCTACACCTTC

J gene: TRBJ2-4
D gene: .
clone size: many
V gene: TRBV10-2
CDR3 protein: CASRLDTGRLQYF
CDR3 DNA: TGCGCCAGCAGGTTGGACACGGGAAGGCTTCAGTACTTC

J gene: TRBJ2-6
D gene: .
clone size: .
V gene: TRBV14
CDR3 protein: CASSQGPFGPGANVLTF
CDR3 DNA: TGTGCCAGCAGCCAAGGGCCGTTTGGCCCTGGGGCCAACGTCCTGACTTTC

J gene: TRBJ1-1
D gene: .
clone size: many
V gene: TRBV27
CDR3 protein: CASSLNQGNTEAFF
CDR3 DNA: TGTGCCAGCAGCCTAAATCAGGGGAACACTGAAGCTTTCTTT

J gene: TRBJ1-1
D gene: .
clone size: many
V gene: TRBV20-1
CDR3 protein: CSASGPRNTEAFF
CDR3 DNA: TGCAGTGCTAGCGGACCCAGGAACACTGAAGCTTTCTTT

J gene: TRBJ1-1
D gene: .
clone size: .
V gene: TRBV14
CDR3 protein: CASSQPQGLDTEAFF
CDR3 DNA: TGTGCCAGCAGCCAACCACAGGGTTTAGACACTGAAGCTTTCTTT

J gene: TRBJ2-7
D gene: .
clone size: many
V gene: TRBV29-1
CDR3 protein: CSARTVYSYEQYF
CDR3 DNA: TGCAGCGCCCGGACAGTTTATTCCTACGAGCAGTACTTC

J gene: TRBJ1-5
D gene: .
clone size: many
V gene: TRBV7-8
CDR3 protein: CASSGHEITQPQHF
CDR3 DNA: TGTGCCAGCAGCGGTCACGAGATAACGCAGCCCCAGCATTTT

J gene: TRBJ1-1
D gene: TRBD1
clone size: many
V gene: TRBV12-3/TRBV12-4
CDR3 protein: CASSLVQGASAFF
CDR3 DNA: TGTGCCAGCAGTTTAGTACAGGGGGCGAGCGCTTTCTTT

J gene: TRBJ2-5
D gene: .
clone size: .
V gene: TRBV7-2
CDR3 protein: CASSLRRPGAETQYF
CDR3 DNA: TGTGCCAGCAGCTTACGCAGGCCAGGGGCAGAGACCCAGTACTTC

J gene: TRBJ2-7
D gene: .
clone size: many
V gene: TRBV6-5
CDR3 protein: CASSYSTGAFEQYF
CDR3 DNA: TGTGCCAGCAGTTACTCGACGGGGGCGTTTGAGCAGTACTTC

J gene: TRBJ1-1
D gene: .
clone size: many
V gene: TRBV7-9
CDR3 protein: CASSLLNTEAFF
CDR3 DNA: TGTGCCAGCAGCTTATTGAACACTGAAGCTTTCTTT

J gene: TRBJ1-1
D gene: .
clone size: many
V gene: TRBV3-1
CDR3 protein: CASSGRGIGTEAFF
CDR3 DNA: TGTGCCAGCAGCGGTCGCGGGATAGGCACTGAAGCTTTCTTT

J gene: TRBJ2-7
D gene: .
clone size: few
V gene: TRBV28
CDR3 protein: CASRLGVYEQYF
CDR3 DNA: TGTGCCAGCAGACTCGGGGTCTACGAGCAGTACTTC

J gene: TRBJ2-5
D gene: TRBD2
clone size: few
V gene: TRBV11-1
CDR3 protein: CASSFSGGDETQYF
CDR3 DNA: TGTGCCAGCAGCTTTAGCGGGGGGGATGAGACCCAGTACTTC

J gene: TRBJ2-3
D gene: .
clone size: .
V gene: TRBV5-1
CDR3 protein: CASSFGLLPSTDTQYF
CDR3 DNA: TGCGCCAGCAGCTTTGGCCTCCTGCCCAGCACAGATACGCAGTATTTT

J gene: TRBJ1-2
D gene: .
clone size: .
V gene: TRBV5-6
CDR3 protein: CASSPRLLVGYTF
CDR3 DNA: TGTGCCAGCAGCCCGAGACTCCTAGTGGGCTACACCTTC

J gene: TRBJ2-1
D gene: .
clone size: .
V gene: TRBV5-1
CDR3 protein: CASSRSQGTASYYNEQFF
CDR3 DNA: TGCGCCAGCAGCCGGTCACAGGGCACTGCTAGTTACTACAATGAGCAGTTCTTC

J gene: TRBJ2-5
D gene: TRBD2
clone size: many
V gene: TRBV4-1
CDR3 protein: CASSQEGSGVGPQETQYF
CDR3 DNA: TGCGCCAGCAGCCAAGAGGGTAGCGGGGTAGGCCCTCAAGAGACCCAGTACTTC

J gene: TRBJ1-6
D gene: TRBD1
clone size: many
V gene: TRBV5-5
CDR3 protein: CASSLVQGGSNSPLHF
CDR3 DNA: TGTGCCAGCAGCTTGGTTCAGGGGGGAAGTAATTCACCCCTCCACTTT

J gene: TRBJ2-1
D gene: .
clone size: many
V gene: TRBV4-3
CDR3 protein: CASSQDPSAVYNEQFF
CDR3 DNA: TGCGCCAGCAGCCAAGATCCCAGCGCGGTTTACAATGAGCAGTTCTTC

J gene: TRBJ2-2
D gene: TRBD2
clone size: many
V gene: TRBV4-1
CDR3 protein: CASSPGLAGEAGELFF
CDR3 DNA: TGCGCCAGCAGCCCGGGACTAGCGGGGGAAGCCGGGGAGCTGTTTTTT

J gene: TRBJ2-3
D gene: TRBD1
clone size: many
V gene: TRBV7-9
CDR3 protein: CASSLKQGAGDTQYF
CDR3 DNA: TGTGCCAGCAGCTTAAAGCAGGGGGCGGGAGATACGCAGTATTTT

J gene: TRBJ2-6
D gene: TRBD1
clone size: many
V gene: TRBV27
CDR3 protein: CASRPGQGMEGSGANVLTF
CDR3 DNA: TGTGCCAGCAGGCCGGGACAGGGGATGGAGGGCTCTGGGGCCAACGTCCTGACTTTC

J gene: TRBJ2-7
D gene: TRBD2
clone size: many
V gene: TRBV28
CDR3 protein: CASMTSGAYEQYF
CDR3 DNA: TGTGCCAGCATGACTAGCGGAGCCTACGAGCAGTACTTC

J gene: TRBJ2-5
D gene: TRBD2
clone size: .
V gene: TRBV9
CDR3 protein: CASSSTGGTTTETQYF
CDR3 DNA: TGTGCCAGCAGCTCTACAGGTGGGACTACTACAGAGACCCAGTACTTC

J gene: TRBJ1-3
D gene: TRBD1
clone size: many
V gene: TRBV10-3
CDR3 protein: CAIKPEQGALGNTIYF
CDR3 DNA: TGTGCCATCAAACCAGAACAGGGGGCGCTGGGAAACACCATATATTTT

J gene: TRBJ1-1
D gene: .
clone size: medium-sized
V gene: TRBV6-5
CDR3 protein: CASSYSVFVETEAFF
CDR3 DNA: TGTGCCAGCAGTTACTCAGTGTTTGTAGAAACTGAAGCTTTCTTT

J gene: TRBJ1-1
D gene: .
clone size: few
V gene: TRBV3-1
CDR3 protein: CASSPGTVVRNTEAFF
CDR3 DNA: TGTGCCAGCAGCCCAGGGACTGTCGTCAGAAACACTGAAGCTTTCTTT

J gene: TRBJ2-3
D gene: TRBD2
clone size: .
V gene: TRBV12-3/TRBV12-4
CDR3 protein: CASSYTSGGAGDTQYF
CDR3 DNA: TGTGCCAGCAGCTATACTAGCGGGGGGGCTGGAGATACGCAGTATTTT

J gene: TRBJ1-6
D gene: .
clone size: many
V gene: TRBV3-1
CDR3 protein: CASSQALENSPLHF
CDR3 DNA: TGTGCCAGCAGCCAAGCCCTAGAGAATTCACCCCTCCACTTT

J gene: TRBJ2-7
D gene: .
clone size: many
V gene: TRBV2
CDR3 protein: CASREQGISYEQYF
CDR3 DNA: TGTGCCAGCAGGGAACAGGGAATCTCCTACGAGCAGTACTTC

J gene: TRBJ2-3
D gene: TRBD1
clone size: .
V gene: TRBV28
CDR3 protein: CASSNPGTGDRSTDTQYF
CDR3 DNA: TGTGCCAGCAGTAATCCAGGGACAGGGGATAGAAGCACAGATACGCAGTATTTT

J gene: TRBJ2-5
D gene: .
clone size: .
V gene: TRBV14
CDR3 protein: CASRLAYGTQYF
CDR3 DNA: TGTGCCAGCAGACTTGCTTACGGGACCCAGTACTTC

J gene: TRBJ2-6
D gene: .
clone size: many
V gene: TRBV19
CDR3 protein: CASSRTGTGANVLTF
CDR3 DNA: TGTGCCAGTAGCCGAACAGGTACTGGGGCCAACGTCCTGACTTTC

J gene: TRBJ1-1
D gene: .
clone size: .
V gene: TRBV18
CDR3 protein: CASSPPAARTEASF
CDR3 DNA: TGTGCCAGCTCACCCCCCGCGGCCCGCACTGAAGCTTCCTTT

J gene: TRBJ2-7
D gene: .
clone size: .
V gene: TRBV19
CDR3 protein: CASSIQGVGYEQYF
CDR3 DNA: TGTGCCAGTAGTATTCAAGGGGTAGGGTACGAGCAGTACTTC

J gene: TRBJ2-7
D gene: .
clone size: few
V gene: TRBV23-1
CDR3 protein: CASSQSTVGYEQYF
CDR3 DNA: TGCGCCAGCAGTCAATCAACGGTGGGTTACGAGCAGTACTTC

J gene: TRBJ2-3
D gene: TRBD2
clone size: many
V gene: TRBV28
CDR3 protein: CASSSPRTGTSRTDTQYF
CDR3 DNA: TGTGCCAGCAGTTCCCCCCGAACCGGGACTAGTCGTACAGATACGCAGTATTTT

J gene: TRBJ1-6
D gene: .
clone size: many
V gene: TRBV5-1
CDR3 protein: CASSRTEYNSPLHF
CDR3 DNA: TGCGCCAGCAGCCGGACAGAATATAATTCACCCCTCCACTTT

J gene: TRBJ2-1
D gene: .
clone size: many
V gene: TRBV6-5
CDR3 protein: CASSYSRDLRSVF
CDR3 DNA: TGTGCCAGCAGTTACTCCCGGGACCTAAGGAGTGTCTTC

J gene: TRBJ2-3
D gene: .
clone size: many
V gene: TRBV12-3/TRBV12-4
CDR3 protein: CASSFSGASTDTQYF
CDR3 DNA: TGTGCCAGCAGTTTCTCCGGGGCTAGCACAGATACGCAGTATTTT

J gene: TRBJ2-7
D gene: .
clone size: many
V gene: TRBV5-1
CDR3 protein: CASNKDGVSYEQYF
CDR3 DNA: TGCGCCAGCAACAAGGACGGGGTATCCTACGAGCAGTACTTC

J gene: TRBJ1-2
D gene: .
clone size: many
V gene: TRBV24-1
CDR3 protein: CATSDGRVDGYTF
CDR3 DNA: TGTGCCACCAGTGATGGAAGGGTTGATGGCTACACCTTC